The 18 T cell receptor beta chains in this list originate from one sample, sequenced in a study of graft-versus-host responses after intestinal transplantation. Irradiated, violet-dye-labeled stimulators (roughly 200,000) were plated alongside roughly 200,000 CFSE-labeled responders. Sequenced by immunoSEQ multiplex PCR; TCRdb stores in-frame clones only, minus some. The sample holds about 14,000 clones; approximately 30% are singletons and the top ten take more than 1.5%. The sequenced sample was alloreactive CD8+ T cells from a mixed lymphocyte reaction culture, obtained before intestinal transplant. Subset given: CFSE-low proliferating T cells sorted from roughly 6-day pre-transplant mixed lymphocyte reaction (GvH or HvG direction). The receptor source for this set is a human patient who received an intestinal transplant.

This rearrangement joins TRBV27 to TRBJ2-7; possibly TRBD1 for D (6 bases). Trimming took off 2 bases at V and 3 bases at J, with 8 bases between the two ends. The V gene's germline CDR1 is MNHEY and CDR2 SMNVEV (reference sequence). The CDR3 extends over 13 amino acids. The CDR3 DNA reads as TGTGCCAGCAGTTTAGGACAGCACTACGAGCAGTACTTC. Residues: CASSLGQHYEQYF.

This clone is termed medium-sized. This rearrangement joins TRBV13 to TRBJ1-1; 8 nucleotides align to TRBD1. Per the germline V gene, CDR1 is PRHDT and CDR2 is FYEKMQ (reference sequence). Trimming at V came to 4 bases and at J to 5 bases, leaving 9 bases not matched to a gene. This CDR3 is built from 15 residues. The CDR3 DNA is TGTGCCAGCAGCTCGACGACAGGGGTGGAAACTGAAGCTTTCTTT. Protein sequence: CASSSTTGVETEAFF. Supplemented by reference TRBV13 and TRBJ1-1, the full variable domain reads AAGVIQSPRHLIKEKRETATLKCYPIPRHDTVYWYQQGPGQDPQFLISFYEKMQSDKGSIPDRFSAQQFSDYHSELNMSSLELGDSALYFCASSSTTGVETEAFFGQGTRLTVV.

The V call is TRBV19, the J call TRBJ1-4, with a possible D match to TRBD1 (6 bases). Trimming took 10 bases from V and 4 from J, leaving 22 bases between them. Germline V gene sequence: CDR1 LNHDA, CDR2 SQIVND (reference sequence). This CDR3 contains 16 residues. DNA for the CDR3: TGTGCCACCGCCGGGGGGGGCCGAGAAGTTAATGAAAAACTGTTTTTT. This encodes CATAGGGREVNEKLFF.

V usage is TRBV11-2 and J usage is TRBJ2-1; D might be TRBD2 (5 bases). CDR3 size: 14 residues. Trimming removed 1 base at V and 4 bases at J, with 8 bases between. Germline CDR1 is SGHAT and CDR2 is FQNNGV. CDR3 DNA sequence: TGTGCCAGCAGCTTAGCTCGGGGATACAATGAGCAGTTCTTC. Translated: CASSLARGYNEQFF.

The chain combines TRBV6-4 with TRBJ2-7; D is undetermined. CDR3 length equals 13 residues. Germline V gene data show CDR1 as MRHNA and CDR2 as SNTAGT. Trimming pared 2 bases from V and 6 bases from J, leaving 11 bases between. This chain's CDR3 is CASSDTNVGEQYF. DNA of the CDR3: TGTGCCAGCAGTGACACGAACGTCGGCGAGCAGTACTTC.

The gene calls are TRBV5-8 and TRBJ1-2; D perhaps matches TRBD1 (5 bases). This CDR3 has 14 amino acids. CDR1 and CDR2 (germline): SGHTS, YDEGEE. Trimming left V 0 bases short and J 7 bases short, with 13 bases between. The CDR3 protein is CASSLGTLIGGYTF. The CDR3 nucleotides are TGTGCCAGCAGCTTGGGGACACTGATAGGTGGCTACACCTTC.

The rearrangement uses TRBV4-1 and TRBJ2-1; 7 positions match TRBD2. The CDR3 runs 15 residues. V gave up 2 bases and J gave up 7 bases; unmatched junction bases: 8. The germline gives CDR1 MGHRA, CDR2 YSYEKL. CDR3 loop: CASSQRTSLGNEQFF. DNA for the CDR3: TGCGCCAGCAGCCAAAGGACTAGTTTGGGGAATGAGCAGTTCTTC.

The CDR3 bases are TGCAGCGTTGACTTCGGGGGGGCCAAAAACATTCAGTACTTC. Amino acid sequence: CSVDFGGAKNIQYF. The rearrangement uses TRBV29-1 and TRBJ2-4; 7 bases map to TRBD2. The length of the CDR3 is 14 residues. CDR1 is SQVTM and CDR2 is ANQGSEA in the germline V gene. V lost 3 bases and J lost 1; bases outside the gene matches: 3.

This clone is medium-sized within its sample. The V call is TRBV4-3, the J call TRBJ2-3; maybe TRBD1 (6 bases). This CDR3 comprises 15 residues. The V end was cut by 3 bases, the J end by 3 bases, with 13 bases between. The germline gives CDR1 LGHNA, CDR2 YSLEER. The CDR3 is CASSHPGAGTDTQYF. CDR3 coding DNA: TGCGCCAGCAGCCATCCAGGGGCCGGGACAGATACGCAGTATTTT.

V is TRBV7-9 and J is TRBJ1-3; D call uncertain. V dropped 2 bases and J dropped 5 bases, with 16 bases sitting between them. The CDR3 totals 16 residues. Germline CDR1 SEHNR, CDR2 FQNEAQ (reference sequence). For the CDR3, the DNA is TGTGCCAGCAGCTTATCATTTGGGGAGGCCCGAAACACCATATATTTT. Amino acid sequence: CASSLSFGEARNTIYF.

In its sample, this clone was seen a few times. This chain uses TRBV11-2 with TRBJ2-5, with D unresolved. The germline V and J ends were trimmed by 4 bases and 2 bases, with 14 bases remaining between them. Germline assignment: CDR1 SGHAT and CDR2 FQNNGV. The CDR3 is made up of 15 amino acids. The CDR3 DNA sequence: TGTGCCAGCAGCTACTACTTTTCGGGTCAAGAGACCCAGTACTTC. Translation: CASSYYFSGQETQYF. Combining the CDR3 with reference TRBV11-2 and TRBJ2-5 gives the whole variable domain EAGVAQSPRYKIIEKRQSVAFWCNPISGHATLYWYQQILGQGPKLLIQFQNNGVVDDSQLPKDRFSAERLKGVDSTLKIQPAKLEDSAVYLCASSYYFSGQETQYFGPGTRLLVL.

The chain has TRBV2 and TRBJ2-3, with unresolved D. Trimming stripped 4 bases from V and 6 bases from J, with 11 bases between. The germline V gene has CDR1 SNHLY and CDR2 FYNNEI. The CDR3 has 13 residues. In DNA form, the CDR3 reads TGTGCCAGCAGTGTGCTTGCGCTGGATACGCAGTATTTT. Translating it yields CASSVLALDTQYF. Variable domain in full (rest from reference TRBV2 and TRBJ2-3): EPEVTQTPSHQVTQMGQEVILRCVPISNHLYFYWYRQILGQKVEFLVSFYNNEISEKSEIFDDQFSVERPDGSNFTLKIRSTKLEDSAMYFCASSVLALDTQYFGPGTRLTVL.

This clone was detected only a few times. This chain connects TRBV4-3 to TRBJ2-1, with 7 bases that match TRBD2. Germline loops: CDR1 LGHNA, CDR2 YSLEER. The V segment lost 0 bases and the J segment 0 bases; nucleotides outside the gene matches: 5. This CDR3 contains 17 residues. The CDR3, as DNA: TGCGCCAGCAGCCAAGAATCTGGCGGGGGCTCCTACAATGAGCAGTTCTTC. As protein: CASSQESGGGSYNEQFF.

This clone showed up just once. The V gene is TRBV27, the J gene TRBJ1-1; 7 bases are shared with TRBD1. The CDR3 consists of 15 residues. CDR1 is MNHEY, CDR2 SMNVEV, per germline (reference sequence). The V and J ends lost 7 bases and 2 bases, in that order; junction bases with no gene match: 10. In DNA form, the CDR3 reads TGTGCCAGCACCTTCTCCTCAGGGGGAAACACTGAAGCTTTCTTT. This sequence encodes CASTFSSGGNTEAFF.

This clone was seen a single time. The genes are TRBV29-1 and TRBJ2-2, with D perhaps matching TRBD2 (7 bases). This CDR3 has 14 amino acids. Germline lookup yields CDR1 SQVTM and CDR2 ANQGSEA. Trimming pared 3 bases from V and 7 bases from J, leaving 15 bases between. The CDR3 nucleotides read TGCAGCGTTGAGTTAGGGGGGGTAAACGGGGAGCTGTTTTTT. Its translation is CSVELGGVNGELFF.

The chain carries TRBV4-3 and TRBJ2-3; 7 bases fit TRBD2. Germline V CDR1 and CDR2: LGHNA, YSLEER. The CDR3 sequence is 16 residues long. With 4 bases clipped from V and 0 bases from J, the junction kept 7 bases outside the gene matches. The CDR3 loop is CASSPGGSKSTDTQYF. The DNA of the CDR3 is TGCGCCAGCAGCCCCGGGGGGTCCAAGAGCACAGATACGCAGTATTTT.

This clone has more than one count but fewer than ten. This chain connects TRBV4-3 to TRBJ2-3; weak D call: TRBD2 (6 bases). V gave up 0 bases and J gave up 2 bases, with 12 bases separating them. Germline lookup yields CDR1 LGHNA and CDR2 YSLEER. The CDR3 is 16 residues long. CDR3 sequence reads: CASSQDRAGLTDTQYF. The CDR3 DNA follows: TGCGCCAGCAGCCAAGATAGGGCGGGACTCACAGATACGCAGTATTTT.

The genes are TRBV7-2 and TRBJ2-5; D gene unclear. Matching the DNA end better, TRBJ2-7 makes the J call doubtful. Germline V gives CDR1 SGHTA, CDR2 FQGNSA. This CDR3 contains 14 residues. CDR3 DNA: TGTGCCAGCAGCGCCGGGCCAGCCGACTACGAGCAGTACTTC. Its protein is CASSAGPADYEQYF.